Sequencing of this T cell receptor (beta chain) was carried out in a study of cytomegalovirus exposure and HLA in healthy donors. The PCR had 60 Vbeta and 13 Jbeta primers. Sequencing was performed with immunoSEQ multiplex PCR; in TCRdb, only in-frame clones are kept and a portion is missing. The sample yields roughly 170,000 clones, more than 65% seen once. This clone has just one count. Antigen unknown. Study-level points and caveats: The classifier, whose performance was assessed in both the original and validation cohorts, reportedly diagnosed cytomegalovirus status with high specificity and sensitivity.

The ends lost 2 bases at V and 0 bases at J; junction bases unmatched: 14. The CDR3 has 19 amino acids. In germline, CDR1 is MGHRA, CDR2 YSYEKL. The chain has TRBV4-1 and TRBJ1-2; TRBD1 agrees at 8 bases. The origin of this receptor is a woman in her 30s in good health and CMV-seronegative. Sequencing was carried out using PBMCs. DNA for the CDR3: TGCGCCAGCAGCCAATTCTACTTCGGGACAGGATCTGCTAACTATGGCTACACCTTC. Protein product: CASSQFYFGTGSANYGYTF.